This T cell receptor beta chain came from a study of Ad26.COV2.S vaccination and SARS-CoV-2 variants. Losses at the gene ends were 4 bases for V and 4 bases for J; bases not matched to a gene: 2. Germline-derived CDR1 and CDR2 are SGHTA and FQGTGA. This CDR3 region has 15 residues. The treatment denotes: around 19 received Ad26.COV2.S at low or high dose, single or two shots; roughly five received placebo; per-sample allocation not given. Sampling took place 63 days after the first vaccine or placebo injection. This table comes from immunoSEQ multiplex PCR, and its TCRdb copy is limited to in-frame clones, with some not included. The table has under 550,000 clones, approximately 88% seen once.

The sequences come from peripheral blood, collected in a trial of Ad26.COV2.S vaccine versus placebo. The origin of this receptor is a person aged 18-60 years who received the Ad26.COV2.S COVID-19 vaccine or a placebo. The chain has TRBV7-3 and TRBJ2-1; 12 bases are shared with TRBD2. Written as DNA, the CDR3 is TGTGCCAGCAGCTCTAGCGGGGGGGCATACAATGAGCAGTTCTTC. Translated, it gives CASSSSGGAYNEQFF. The entire variable domain, with the rest obtained from reference TRBV7-3 and TRBJ2-1, is as follows: GAGVSQTPSNKVTEKGKYVELRCDPISGHTALYWYRQSLGQGPEFLIYFQGTGAADDSGLPNDRFFAVRPEGSVSTLKIQRTERGDSAVYLCASSSSGGAYNEQFFGPGTRLTVL.